The 11 T cell receptor beta chains reported below all come from one sample, sequenced in a study of technical replicates of blood from a few donors. TCRdb keeps only in-frame clones here, not all; method: immunoSEQ multiplex PCR. This sample has around 80,000 clones, with about 95% found just once. The specimen sequenced was T cells isolated from PBMCs. Every receptor here comes from a human donor in good health.

This clone showed up just once. V gene TRBV10-2 combines with J gene TRBJ2-1; 9 bases fit TRBD2. CDR1 and CDR2 (germline): WSHSY, SAAADI. V lost 6 bases, J lost 7 bases, and 7 bases stayed unmatched. The CDR3 length is 14 residues. In DNA, the CDR3 is TGCGCCAGCAGAATGACTAGCGGCTGGAATGAGCAGTTCTTC. Residues: CASRMTSGWNEQFF.

This chain connects TRBV7-9 to TRBJ1-1; possible D gene TRBD1, 6 bases. The CDR3 length is 13 residues. Germline CDR1 and CDR2: SEHNR and FQNEAQ (reference sequence). The V and J ends lost 6 bases and 4 bases respectively, with 12 bases between them. This chain's CDR3 is CASRAGEGTEAFF. CDR3 in DNA: TGTGCCAGCAGAGCAGGGGAGGGCACTGAAGCTTTCTTT.

This clone appeared once. The CDR3 DNA reads as TGTGCCAGCACCTCCGGGACAGGGGGCGGGTACGAGCAGTACTTC. Amino acids: CASTSGTGGGYEQYF. The gene calls are TRBV11-2 and TRBJ2-7; 12 nucleotides match TRBD1. Trimming took 7 bases from V and 4 from J; bases not matched to a gene: 8. There are 15 residues in the CDR3. Looked up from germline, CDR1 is SGHAT and CDR2 is FQNNGV. Combining the CDR3 with reference TRBV11-2 and TRBJ2-7 gives the whole variable domain EAGVAQSPRYKIIEKRQSVAFWCNPISGHATLYWYQQILGQGPKLLIQFQNNGVVDDSQLPKDRFSAERLKGVDSTLKIQPAKLEDSAVYLCASTSGTGGGYEQYFGPGTRLTVT.

As regards this clone: One junction end disagrees with the germline gene, perhaps due to a read error. The CDR3 sequence is CASSYSGNPEAFF. The CDR3 nucleotides read TGTGCCAGCAGTTACTCGGGGAACCCTGAAGCTTTCTTT. The J gene is TRBJ1-1, the V gene TRBV7-2; D unresolved. Germline V gene data show CDR1 as SGHTA and CDR2 as FQGNSA. The CDR3 is 13 residues long.

This chain joins TRBV19 and TRBJ1-1, with unresolved D. Deletions cut 6 bases from V and 2 bases from J, with 10 bases between. The CDR3 has 13 residues. Germline V gene lookup returns CDR1 LNHDA and CDR2 SQIVND (reference sequence). The CDR3 DNA reads as TGTGCCAGTAGGAGCACTAGCAACACTGAAGCTTTCTTT. Translation: CASRSTSNTEAFF.

This chain connects TRBV5-8 to TRBJ2-3; 10 nucleotides align to TRBD1. CDR3 size: 15 residues. After removal of 7 bases from V and 3 bases from J, the junction contained 8 bases not matched to a gene. Looked up from germline, CDR1 is SGHTS and CDR2 is YDEGEE. The CDR3 region is CASASGTGETDTQYF. In DNA, the CDR3 is TGTGCCAGCGCATCGGGGACAGGGGAAACAGATACGCAGTATTTT.

The chain uses TRBV10-3 and TRBJ1-2, with 8 bases aligning to TRBD1. The trim removed 2 bases at V and 7 bases at J, leaving 6 bases unmatched. CDR1 and CDR2 from the germline V gene are ENHRY and SYGVKD. The CDR3 runs 14 residues. The CDR3 region is CAISEVPRGLGYTF. CDR3 bases: TGTGCCATCAGTGAGGTGCCCAGGGGGCTTGGCTACACCTTC.

The V call is TRBV5-1, the J call TRBJ2-5, with D possibly TRBD2 on 6 matching bases. Germline assignment: CDR1 SGHRS and CDR2 YFSETQ. The V and J ends lost 1 base and 4 bases respectively, with 8 bases between them. The CDR3 totals 13 residues. The CDR3 sequence is CASSLIGGETQYF. CDR3 bases: TGCGCCAGCAGCTTGATCGGGGGAGAGACCCAGTACTTC.

This chain uses TRBV9 with TRBJ1-4; the match to TRBD1 covers 7 bases. The J segment lost 8 bases and the V segment lost 4 bases, leaving 8 bases of the junction unmatched. The CDR3 contains 14 residues. Germline V gene lookup returns CDR1 SGDLS and CDR2 YYNGEE. Here the CDR3 DNA reads TGTGCCAGCAGCCCGCACATGGGACAGGAAAAACTGTTTTTT. Its protein product is CASSPHMGQEKLFF.

The chain carries TRBV19 and TRBJ1-2; TRBD1 might be the D (5 bases). This CDR3 contains 14 residues. Germline assignment: CDR1 LNHDA and CDR2 SQIVND (reference sequence). V was clipped by 5 bases and J by 5 bases, with 15 bases between them. CDR3 sequence (DNA): TGTGCCAGTAGTCCGGCGGGGGGACCGTATGGCTACACCTTC. This encodes CASSPAGGPYGYTF.

The rearrangement links TRBV19 to TRBJ1-2; 7 bases map to TRBD1. V gave up 2 bases and J gave up 1 base; unmatched junction bases: 4. Germline-derived CDR1 and CDR2 are LNHDA and SQIVND (reference sequence). This CDR3 spans 15 amino acids. This chain's CDR3 is CASSILGQLNYGYTF. CDR3 DNA sequence: TGTGCCAGTAGTATATTGGGACAGCTTAACTATGGCTACACCTTC.